This is a list of T cell receptor beta chains from one sample in a study of shared clonotypes between healthy human individuals. Some clones are missing from TCRdb's copy, which holds only in-frame ones; the method was immunoSEQ multiplex PCR. The sample contains around 2,000,000 clones, approximately 94% of which appear only once. Sequenced: naive CD8+ T cells sorted from blood. These receptors all come from a man between 18 and 35 years old in good health. Each CDR3 is given with its conserved first and last residue. A D gene is named only where the DNA matches it firmly.

14	-	TRBV10-1	TRBJ2-7	CASSESTSFHEQYF
14	-	TRBV19	TRBJ2-7	CASSRLDSSYEQYF
13	TRBD2	TRBV27	TRBJ2-7	CASSLGGGDEQYF
13	-	TRBV5-6	TRBJ2-5	CASSPDGQETQYF
13	-	TRBV5-1	TRBJ2-7	CASSLRSAYEQYF
16	TRBD1	TRBV6-6	TRBJ2-1	CASSYSRRDSYNEQFF
18	TRBD2	TRBV2	TRBJ2-1	CASSEGAGAESSYNEQFF
14	TRBD1	TRBV7-8	TRBJ1-1	CASSLQGAGTEAFF
14	-	TRBV13	TRBJ2-5	CASSPTALQETQYF
17	-	TRBV7-2	TRBJ2-3	CASSQLMGGRYTDTQYF
14	TRBD1	TRBV29-1	TRBJ2-7	CSVEAGGRGYEQYF
14	TRBD2	TRBV6-5	TRBJ2-1	CASSYGTSVVEQFF
15	-	TRBV28	TRBJ2-2	CASSFLAGGTGELFF
13	-	TRBV2	TRBJ2-1	CASSDYLYNEQFF
15	-	TRBV27	TRBJ2-1	CASSFLGGSYNEQFF
13	-	TRBV25-1	TRBJ1-2	CASSDPGTYGYTF
14	-	TRBV9	TRBJ2-2	CASRSPLNAEELFF
13	-	TRBV7-2	TRBJ1-2	CASSDRGPYGYTF
15	TRBD2	TRBV9	TRBJ2-1	CASSASGTSLGEQFF
12	-	TRBV5-6	TRBJ1-1	CASTVAGFEAFF
15	-	TRBV6-1	TRBJ2-7	CASSGQPNSDYEQYF
15	TRBD1	TRBV6-1	TRBJ2-5	CAGGRQGASQETQYF
15	TRBD2	TRBV11-2	TRBJ2-1	CASSALAGDYNEQFF
15	-	TRBV18	TRBJ2-7	CASSPSGTSSYEQYF
15	TRBD1	TRBV28	TRBJ1-5	CASTEYGTGVQPQHF
14	-	TRBV11-3	TRBJ2-7	CASSSLDTPYEQYF
15	TRBD1	TRBV7-6	TRBJ1-4	CASSPQGGINEKLFF
17	TRBD2	TRBV4-3	TRBJ2-1	CASSQGLAGASYNEQFF
15	-	TRBV30	TRBJ2-1	CAWSALSGDFDEQFF
12	-	TRBV7-6	TRBJ2-1	CASSLNQDEQFF
15	-	TRBV29-1	TRBJ2-3	CSVEGGAGSTDTQYF
16	-	TRBV5-6	TRBJ2-5	CATRRGMGEGEETQYF
17	-	TRBV11-2	TRBJ2-1	CASSLEAGLGLVDEQFF
16	-	TRBV5-1	TRBJ2-1	CASSLGPIDSYNEQFF
15	-	TRBV27	TRBJ2-3	CASSPSRESTDTQYF
17	-	TRBV23-1	TRBJ2-7	CASSTGTPFPPTYEQYF
16	-	TRBV6-6	TRBJ1-1	CASSQFRPSLNTEAFF
17	-	TRBV11-2	TRBJ2-4	CASSLDRRLNTKNIQYF
13	-	TRBV7-2	TRBJ1-2	CASSASSIYGYTF
16	-	TRBV19	TRBJ1-5	CASSIALGISNQPQHF
13	-	TRBV6-5	TRBJ2-2	CASSSRASGELFF
14	-	TRBV5-1	TRBJ2-7	CASSFSRVSYEQYF
13	-	TRBV6-5	TRBJ1-4	CASSSGFREKLFF
12	-	TRBV30	TRBJ2-7	CAWSRPQGEQYF
16	TRBD1	TRBV25-1	TRBJ1-1	CASSEPGTGYVGEAFF
12	-	TRBV7-8	TRBJ2-2	CASSIGAGELFF
13	-	TRBV11-1	TRBJ2-5	CASSLEGIETQYF
14	-	TRBV2	TRBJ2-7	CASSGRELFYEQYF
13	-	TRBV25-1	TRBJ2-1	CASSDDSNNEQFF
14	-	TRBV19	TRBJ1-1	CASSSRGGNTEAFF
15	-	TRBV5-8	TRBJ2-2	CASSLGTGTAGELFF
13	-	TRBV2	TRBJ2-7	CASSEGRPYEQYF
15	-	TRBV13	TRBJ2-7	CASSPGQGTASEQYF
13	-	TRBV18	TRBJ2-1	CASSPPSDNEQFF